This T cell receptor (beta chain) was found in a study of long-term antiretroviral therapy in people with HIV. Looking at the study overall: First collections came about a decade before the 2015 immediate-ART recommendation.

This clone has more than one count but fewer than ten. What it recognizes is unknown. Runs used v3.0 of the immunoSEQ assay and were done at survey level. Method: immunoSEQ multiplex PCR; TCRdb's copy keeps in-frame clones and lacks some. The repertoire holds roughly 19,000 clones, 82% seen once, with around 11% in the top ten. The study's findings and limits: Collection of the blood took place between 2004 and 2017. The ART regimens in use then may have been less effective than current ones. Clones showing expansion before ART dominated the repertoire at all time points. Relative to control repertoires, HIV repertoires exhibited narrower CDR3 length ranges.

There are 11 residues in the CDR3. Germline V gene sequence: CDR1 MGHRA, CDR2 YSYEKL. Trimming shortened V by 2 bases and J by 11 bases, and 7 bases separated the two germline ends. The clonotype comes from a man in his forties with HIV. V is TRBV4-1 and J is TRBJ2-1, with D hard to call. The sequences come from unsorted PBMCs, collected less than 2.5 years after starting antiretroviral therapy. In nucleotides, the CDR3 is TGCGCCAGCAGCCAAATGACCAAGCAGTTCTTC. Translating it yields CASSQMTKQFF.